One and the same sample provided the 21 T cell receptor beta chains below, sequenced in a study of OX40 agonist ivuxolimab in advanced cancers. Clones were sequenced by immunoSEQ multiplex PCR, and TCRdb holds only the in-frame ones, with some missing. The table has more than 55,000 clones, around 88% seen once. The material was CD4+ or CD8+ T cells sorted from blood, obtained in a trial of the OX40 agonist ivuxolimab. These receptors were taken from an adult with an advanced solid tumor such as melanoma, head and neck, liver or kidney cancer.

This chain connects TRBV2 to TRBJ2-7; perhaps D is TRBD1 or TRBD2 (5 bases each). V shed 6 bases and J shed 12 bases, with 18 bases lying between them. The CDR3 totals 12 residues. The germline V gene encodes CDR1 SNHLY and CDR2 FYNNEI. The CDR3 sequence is CASSQGGGRGYF. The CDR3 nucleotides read TGTGCCAGCAGCCAGGGTGGGGGTCGGGGGTACTTC.

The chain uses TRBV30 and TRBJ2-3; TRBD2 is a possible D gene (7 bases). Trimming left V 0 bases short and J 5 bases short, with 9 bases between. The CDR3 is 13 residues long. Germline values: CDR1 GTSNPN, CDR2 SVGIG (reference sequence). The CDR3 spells CAWSVGGVDTQYF. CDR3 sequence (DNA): TGTGCCTGGAGTGTAGGGGGGGTAGATACGCAGTATTTT.

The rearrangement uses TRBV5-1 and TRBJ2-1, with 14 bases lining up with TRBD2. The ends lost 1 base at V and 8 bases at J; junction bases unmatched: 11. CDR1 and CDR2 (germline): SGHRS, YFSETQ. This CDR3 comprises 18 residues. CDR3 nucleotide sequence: TGCGCCAGCAGCTTGCCCTCAGGGACTAGCGGGAGAAGGTATGAGCAGTTCTTC. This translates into CASSLPSGTSGRRYEQFF.

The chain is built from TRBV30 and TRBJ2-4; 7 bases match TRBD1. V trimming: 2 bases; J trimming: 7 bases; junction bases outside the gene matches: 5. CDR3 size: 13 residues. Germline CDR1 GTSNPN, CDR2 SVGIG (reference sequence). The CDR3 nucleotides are TGTGCCTGGAGTCCCGGGACAGTCAACATTCAGTACTTC. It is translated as CAWSPGTVNIQYF.

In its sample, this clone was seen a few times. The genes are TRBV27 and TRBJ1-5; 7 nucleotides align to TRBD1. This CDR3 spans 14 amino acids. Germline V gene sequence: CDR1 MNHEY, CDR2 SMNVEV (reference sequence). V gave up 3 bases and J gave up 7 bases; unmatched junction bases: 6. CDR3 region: CASSFGGGRQPQHF. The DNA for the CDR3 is TGTGCCAGCAGTTTTGGAGGGGGCCGGCAGCCCCAGCATTTT.

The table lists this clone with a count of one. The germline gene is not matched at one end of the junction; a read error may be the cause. For the CDR3, the DNA is TGCGCCAGCAGCGAAGACTCCGGTCAGTGGGATACGCAGTATTTT. This sequence encodes CASSEDSGQWDTQYF. The chain links TRBV4-1 to TRBJ2-3; D is ambiguous. This CDR3 spans 15 amino acids. CDR1 and CDR2 (germline): MGHRA, YSYEKL.

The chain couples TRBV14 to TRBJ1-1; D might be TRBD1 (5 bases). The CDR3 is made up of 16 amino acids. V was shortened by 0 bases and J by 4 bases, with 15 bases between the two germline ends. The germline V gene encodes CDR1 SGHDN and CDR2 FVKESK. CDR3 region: CASSQEGVSDVTEAFF. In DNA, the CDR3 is TGTGCCAGCAGCCAAGAAGGGGTGTCGGATGTCACTGAAGCTTTCTTT.

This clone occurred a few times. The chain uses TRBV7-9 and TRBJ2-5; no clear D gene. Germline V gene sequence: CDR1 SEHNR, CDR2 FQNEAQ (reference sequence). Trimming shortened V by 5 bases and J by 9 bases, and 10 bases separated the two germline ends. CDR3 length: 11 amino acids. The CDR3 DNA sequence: TGTGCCAGCAGCCATGAAGTGGCCCAGTACTTC. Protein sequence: CASSHEVAQYF.

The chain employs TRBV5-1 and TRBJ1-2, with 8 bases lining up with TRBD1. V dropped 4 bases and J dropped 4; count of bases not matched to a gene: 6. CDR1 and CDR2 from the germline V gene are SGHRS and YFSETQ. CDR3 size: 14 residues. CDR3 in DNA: TGCGCCAGCAGCAAGGACAGGGTCGGCTATGGCTACACCTTC. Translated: CASSKDRVGYGYTF.

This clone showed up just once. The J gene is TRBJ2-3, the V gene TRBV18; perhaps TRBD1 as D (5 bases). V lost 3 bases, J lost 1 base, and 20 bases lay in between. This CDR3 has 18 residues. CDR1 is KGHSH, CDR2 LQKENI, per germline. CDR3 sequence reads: CASSPYPPAGKGTDTQYF. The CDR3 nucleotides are TGTGCCAGCTCACCCTACCCCCCGGCAGGGAAGGGCACAGATACGCAGTATTTT.

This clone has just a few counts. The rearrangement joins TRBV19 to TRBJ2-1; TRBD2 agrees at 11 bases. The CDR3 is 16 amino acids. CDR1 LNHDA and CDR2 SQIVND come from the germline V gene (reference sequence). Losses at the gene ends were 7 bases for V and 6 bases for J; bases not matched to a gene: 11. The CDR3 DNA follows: TGTGCCAGTACCCAGCTAGGACTAGCGGGTAGCAATGAGCAGTTCTTC. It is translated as CASTQLGLAGSNEQFF.

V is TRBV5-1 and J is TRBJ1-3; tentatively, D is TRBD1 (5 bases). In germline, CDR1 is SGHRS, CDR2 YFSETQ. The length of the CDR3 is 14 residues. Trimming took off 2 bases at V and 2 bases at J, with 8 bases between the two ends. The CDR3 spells CASSFGDPGNTIYF. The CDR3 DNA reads TGCGCCAGCAGCTTTGGGGACCCTGGAAACACCATATATTTT. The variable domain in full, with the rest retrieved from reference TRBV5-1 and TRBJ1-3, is KAGVTQTPRYLIKTRGQQVTLSCSPISGHRSVSWYQQTPGQGLQFLFEYFSETQRNKGNFPGRFSGRQFSNSRSEMNVSTLELGDSALYLCASSFGDPGNTIYFGEGSWLTVV.

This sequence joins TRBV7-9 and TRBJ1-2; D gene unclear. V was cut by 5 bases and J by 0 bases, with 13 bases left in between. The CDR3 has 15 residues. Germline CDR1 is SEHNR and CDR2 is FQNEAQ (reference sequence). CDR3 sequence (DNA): TGTGCCAGCAGCCTAAAGAGTGGACCTAACTATGGCTACACCTTC. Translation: CASSLKSGPNYGYTF.

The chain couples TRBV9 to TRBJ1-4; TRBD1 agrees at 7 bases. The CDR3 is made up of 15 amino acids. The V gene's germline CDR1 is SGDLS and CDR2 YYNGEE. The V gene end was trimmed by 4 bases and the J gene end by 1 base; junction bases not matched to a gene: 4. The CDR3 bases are TGTGCCAGCAGCACGCGGACAGGAACTAATGAAAAACTGTTTTTT. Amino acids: CASSTRTGTNEKLFF.

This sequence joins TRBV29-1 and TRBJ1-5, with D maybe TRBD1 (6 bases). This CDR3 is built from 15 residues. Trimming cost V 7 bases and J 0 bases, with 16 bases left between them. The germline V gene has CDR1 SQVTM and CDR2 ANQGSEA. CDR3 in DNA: TGCAGCGCTTCAACAGGGATAGGTAGCAATCAGCCCCAGCATTTT. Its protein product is CSASTGIGSNQPQHF. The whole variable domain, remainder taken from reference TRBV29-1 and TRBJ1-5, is SAVISQKPSRDICQRGTSLTIQCQVDSQVTMMFWYRQQPGQSLTLIATANQGSEATYESGFVIDKFPISRPNLTFSTLTVSNMSPEDSSIYLCSASTGIGSNQPQHFGDGTRLSIL.

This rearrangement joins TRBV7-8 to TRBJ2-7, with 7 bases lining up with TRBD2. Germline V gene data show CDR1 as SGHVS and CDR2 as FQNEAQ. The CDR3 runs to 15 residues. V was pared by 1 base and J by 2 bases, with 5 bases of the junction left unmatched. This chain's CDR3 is CASSLVAGLPYEQYF. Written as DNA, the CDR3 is TGTGCCAGCAGCTTAGTTGCGGGACTACCCTACGAGCAGTACTTC.

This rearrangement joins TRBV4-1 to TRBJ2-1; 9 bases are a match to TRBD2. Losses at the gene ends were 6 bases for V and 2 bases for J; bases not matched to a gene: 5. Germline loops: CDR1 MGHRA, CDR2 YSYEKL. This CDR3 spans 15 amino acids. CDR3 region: CASSLTSGAYNEQFF. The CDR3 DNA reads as TGCGCCAGCAGTCTGACTAGCGGCGCCTACAATGAGCAGTTCTTC.

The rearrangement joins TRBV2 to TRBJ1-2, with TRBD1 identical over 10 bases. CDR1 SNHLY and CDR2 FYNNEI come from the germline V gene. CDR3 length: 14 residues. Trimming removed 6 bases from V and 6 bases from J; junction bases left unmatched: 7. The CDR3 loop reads CASSRQGALNGYTF. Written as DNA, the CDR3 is TGTGCCAGCAGCAGACAGGGGGCGTTGAATGGCTACACCTTC.

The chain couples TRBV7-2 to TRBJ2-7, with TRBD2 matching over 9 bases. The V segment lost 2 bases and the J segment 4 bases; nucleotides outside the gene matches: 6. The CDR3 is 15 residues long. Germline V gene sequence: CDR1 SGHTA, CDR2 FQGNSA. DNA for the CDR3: TGTGCCAGCAGCTTACGTAGCGGGAGCTGGTACGAGCAGTACTTC. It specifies CASSLRSGSWYEQYF.

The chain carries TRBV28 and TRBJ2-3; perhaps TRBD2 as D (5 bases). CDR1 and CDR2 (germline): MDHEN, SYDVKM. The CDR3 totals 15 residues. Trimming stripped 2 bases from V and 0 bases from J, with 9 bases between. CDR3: CASSLARGSTDTQYF. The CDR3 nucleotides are TGTGCCAGCAGTTTAGCCCGGGGAAGCACAGATACGCAGTATTTT.

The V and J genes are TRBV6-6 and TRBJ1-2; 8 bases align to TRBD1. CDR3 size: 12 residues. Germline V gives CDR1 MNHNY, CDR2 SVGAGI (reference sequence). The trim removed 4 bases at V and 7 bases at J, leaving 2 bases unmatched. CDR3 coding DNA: TGTGCCAGCAGTTCAGGGGGCTCTGGCTACACCTTC. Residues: CASSSGGSGYTF.